These 4 T cell receptor beta chains originate from one sample sequenced in a study of T-cell reconstitution after alpha-beta-depleted transplantation in children. The TCRbeta library was prepared with unique molecular identifiers. A single record per CDR3 protein comes from TCRdb applying MiXCR to the PCR reads. The table records hundreds of thousands of distinct CDR3 sequences, 16% of them present only once. This sample comprised PBMCs from the stem cell graft donor, obtained from the stem cell graft. The origin of the receptors is a human donor who donated a stem cell graft to a child with acute myeloid leukemia.

This clonotype was detected a few times. V gene TRBV13 combines with J gene TRBJ2-3; a weak D match, TRBD1 (5 bases). V shed 5 bases and J shed 5 bases, with 11 bases lying between them. This CDR3 is 13 amino acids long. Per germline, CDR1 PRHDT and CDR2 FYEKMQ (reference sequence). CDR3 protein: CASSQDQGDTQYF. CDR3 nucleotide sequence: TGTGCCAGCAGCCAAGACCAGGGAGATACGCAGTATTTT.

This clonotype appeared many times. J is TRBJ1-1 and V is TRBV7-3; the D is unclear. The germline V gene has CDR1 SGHTA and CDR2 FQGTGA. The CDR3 runs to 13 residues. V was cut by 5 bases and J by 1 base, with 8 bases left in between. In DNA form, the CDR3 reads TGTGCCAGCAGCCCTCACCAGAACACTGAAGCTTTCTTT. It codes for CASSPHQNTEAFF.

This clonotype was recorded a few times. The gene calls are TRBV6-1 and TRBJ1-5; the match to TRBD1 covers 8 bases. Looked up from germline, CDR1 is MNHNS and CDR2 is SASEGT. The trim removed 6 bases at V and 0 bases at J, leaving 4 bases unmatched. The CDR3 totals 15 residues. The CDR3 bases are TGTGCCAGCAGAACGACAGGGGTTAGCAATCAGCCCCAGCATTTT. The encoded protein is CASRTTGVSNQPQHF.

At least ten counts were recorded for this clonotype. V usage is TRBV10-3 and J usage is TRBJ1-3, with unresolved D. The CDR3 has 14 amino acids. Between the trimmed V and J ends, which lost 3 bases and 0 bases, there was a span of 6 bases. Germline values: CDR1 ENHRY, CDR2 SYGVKD. CDR3: CAISETSSGNTIYF. The CDR3 coding sequence is TGTGCCATCAGTGAAACCTCCTCTGGAAACACCATATATTTT.